The 18 T cell receptor beta chains in this list originate from one sample, sequenced in a study of T cells in women clearing cervical HPV infection. Clones were sequenced by immunoSEQ multiplex PCR, and TCRdb holds only the in-frame ones, with some missing. The table lists around 31,000 clones, with about 4.4% in the top ten. Sequencing was carried out using blood buffy coat. Every receptor here comes from a woman between 18 and 70 years old with a cervical HPV16 infection that either progressed to CIN3+ or cleared (not recorded which).

Remarks on this clone: The read gets to within 3 residues of the CDR3 end, and the germline J gene fills in the rest. The chain couples TRBV7-7 to TRBJ2-2; D remains unclear. The CDR3 totals 13 residues. The germline V gene encodes CDR1 SSHAT and CDR2 FNYEAQ (reference sequence). V lost 2 bases, J lost 6 bases, and 7 bases lay in between. The CDR3 loop reads CASSLSGPGELFF. CDR3 DNA, as far as it was read: TGTGCCAGCAGCTTATCGGGTCCCGGGGAG.

The CDR3 bases that were read are TGTGCCAGTAGTATCACGACAGGTGTCAATGAG. Residues: CASSITTGVNE. The entire CDR3 protein reads CASSITTGVNEQFF. J is TRBJ2-1 and V is TRBV19; D is possibly TRBD1 (6 bases). Read coverage stops 3 residues before the CDR3 terminus; the germline J gene supplies the remainder. The CDR3 runs to 14 residues. The V end was cut by 3 bases, the J end by 6 bases, with 12 bases between. CDR1 and CDR2 (germline): LNHDA, SQIVND (reference sequence). Full variable domain (rest looked up from reference TRBV19 and TRBJ2-1): DGGITQSPKYLFRKEGQNVTLSCEQNLNHDAMYWYRQDPGQGLRLIYYSQIVNDFQKGDIAEGYSVSREKKESFPLTVTSAQKNPTAFYLCASSITTGVNEQFFGPGTRLTVL.

As for this clone: The CDR3 end lies 3 residues beyond the end of the read and is filled in from the germline J gene. This chain joins TRBV30 and TRBJ1-1; no definite D call. Between the trimmed V and J ends, which lost 7 bases and 1 base, there was a span of 13 bases. Germline V CDR1 and CDR2: GTSNPN, SVGIG (reference sequence). CDR3 length: 13 amino acids. Partial CDR3 DNA: TGTGCCTTGAGAGGGCAACCGAACACTGAA. Translating it yields CALRGQPNTE. The whole CDR3 protein reads CALRGQPNTEAFF.

About this clone: Read data end 3 residues before the CDR3 end; the end is taken from the germline J gene. The rearrangement uses TRBV19 and TRBJ1-5, with D possibly matching TRBD1 (5 bases). Germline V CDR1 and CDR2: LNHDA, SQIVND (reference sequence). The CDR3 is made up of 14 amino acids. V was trimmed by 7 bases and J by 5 bases, leaving 15 bases between them. This CDR3 is CASIVRGSDQPQHF. Incomplete CDR3 DNA: TGTGCCAGTATCGTGAGGGGCAGCGATCAGCCC.

Concerning this clone: Read data end 3 residues before the CDR3 end; the end is taken from the germline J gene. This chain uses TRBV5-1 with TRBJ2-7; D gene uncertain. Trimming removed 5 bases at V and 2 bases at J, with 8 bases between. From germline, CDR1 is SGHRS and CDR2 YFSETQ. CDR3 size: 12 residues. CDR3 sequence reads: CASRAETYEQYF. The part of the CDR3 DNA that was read is TGCGCCAGCAGGGCCGAGACCTACGAG.

Comments on this clone: Other DNA sequences in the same sample also yield this CDR3. Partial CDR3 DNA: TGTGCCAGCAGCTGGGACAGGGCTGGAAACACC. This encodes CASSWDRAGNT. The whole CDR3 protein reads CASSWDRAGNTIYF. The V gene is TRBV7-8, the J gene TRBJ1-3; TRBD1 aligns across 9 bases. The CDR3 end falls 3 residues outside the read, so it is completed with the germline J gene. After removal of 4 bases from V and 2 bases from J, the junction contained 0 bases not matched to a gene. The germline V gene encodes CDR1 SGHVS and CDR2 FQNEAQ. The CDR3 totals 14 residues.

Turning to this clone: The read gets to within 3 residues of the CDR3 end, and the germline J gene fills in the rest. The gene calls are TRBV2 and TRBJ1-4, with D possibly matching TRBD1 (6 bases). CDR3 size: 14 residues. CDR1 is SNHLY, CDR2 FYNNEI, per germline. The CDR3 DNA, read in part, is TGTGCCAGCAGTCGAACAGGGATCTATTCACCA. This codes for CASSRTGIYSP. The full-length CDR3 reads as CASSRTGIYSPLFF.

As regards this clone: The read terminates 3 residues before the CDR3 end, so the remaining end is supplied by the germline J gene. This chain links TRBV19 with TRBJ2-3; D may be TRBD2 (6 bases). Germline V gene data show CDR1 as LNHDA and CDR2 as SQIVND (reference sequence). This CDR3 comprises 18 residues. The part of the CDR3 DNA that was read is TGTGCCAGTAGTATAGATTTGAGCGGGTTGATAAGAAATCAGCCG. Translated, it gives CASSIDLSGLIRNQP. The full CDR3 protein reads CASSIDLSGLIRNQPQYF. Full variable domain (outside the CDR3, taken from reference TRBV19 and TRBJ2-3): DGGITQSPKYLFRKEGQNVTLSCEQNLNHDAMYWYRQDPGQGLRLIYYSQIVNDFQKGDIAEGYSVSREKKESFPLTVTSAQKNPTAFYLCASSIDLSGLIRNQPQYFGPGTRLTVL.

To note about this clone: The sequenced fragment ends 3 residues before the CDR3 boundary, so the rest is inferred from the germline J gene. The chain carries TRBV5-1 and TRBJ2-4, with 9 bases aligning to TRBD1. This CDR3 region has 14 residues. The germline V gene has CDR1 SGHRS and CDR2 YFSETQ. The sequenced CDR3 bases are TGCGCCAGCAGCTTTCGGACAGGGGACGCTGGT. It yields the protein CASSFRTGDAG. The whole CDR3 protein is CASSFRTGDAGQYF.

Comment on this clone: Coverage ceases 3 residues before the CDR3 finishes, and the germline J gene fills in the end. The chain couples TRBV20-1 to TRBJ2-3; D unclear. Germline lookup yields CDR1 DFQATT and CDR2 SNEGSKA (reference sequence). The CDR3 has 13 amino acids. Trimming left V 1 base short and J 2 bases short, with 7 bases between. The CDR3 sequence: CSARGQVTDTQYF. The DNA read from the CDR3 is TGCAGTGCTAGAGGGCAGGTCACAGATACG.

On this clone itself: With the read ending 3 residues before the CDR3 end, the germline J gene is used to fill in that end. The V and J genes are TRBV11-2 and TRBJ2-2, with D hard to call. V lost 0 bases to trimming and J lost 7 bases, with 9 bases between them. The CDR3 covers 14 residues. Germline V gene data show CDR1 as SGHAT and CDR2 as FQNNGV. The CDR3 loop is CASSLDRLGGELFF. The DNA read from the CDR3 is TGTGCCAGCAGCTTAGACAGGCTGGGCGGGGAG.

Concerning this clone: The read falls 3 residues short of the CDR3 end, and the missing part is taken from the germline J gene. The chain has TRBV30 and TRBJ1-5; D is unresolved. CDR1 is GTSNPN, CDR2 SVGIG, per germline (reference sequence). V was pared by 2 bases and J by 3 bases, with 8 bases between. This CDR3 region has 13 residues. The CDR3 sequence: CAWSQADNQPQHF. The DNA read from the CDR3 is TGTGCCTGGAGTCAGGCAGACAATCAGCCC.

In regard to this clone: The read finishes 3 residues shy of the CDR3 end, and the germline J gene is used to complete it. This chain uses TRBV19 with TRBJ1-2; D call uncertain. Germline lookup yields CDR1 LNHDA and CDR2 SQIVND (reference sequence). The CDR3 consists of 13 residues. CDR3 protein: CASSIYPDYDYTF. Partial CDR3 DNA: TGTGCCAGTAGTATCTACCCCGATTACGAC. The whole variable domain, filled in from reference TRBV19 and TRBJ1-2, reads DGGITQSPKYLFRKEGQNVTLSCEQNLNHDAMYWYRQDPGQGLRLIYYSQIVNDFQKGDIAEGYSVSREKKESFPLTVTSAQKNPTAFYLCASSIYPDYDYTFGSGTRLTVV.

A note on this clone: The read gets to within 3 residues of the CDR3 end, and the germline J gene fills in the rest. The chain combines TRBV11-2 with TRBJ2-3; a weak D match, TRBD1 (5 bases). V was cut by 5 bases and J by 6 bases, with 18 bases left in between. The germline V gene has CDR1 SGHAT and CDR2 FQNNGV. CDR3 size: 15 residues. The DNA read from the CDR3 is TGTGCCAGCAGCCCAGGACATTTCCAAGGGGATACG. This gives the protein CASSPGHFQGDT. The full-length CDR3 reads as CASSPGHFQGDTQYF.

As for this clone: The DNA ends 3 residues before the CDR3 does, and the rest of the CDR3 is filled in from the germline J gene. V gene TRBV7-2 combines with J gene TRBJ1-2; D perhaps matches TRBD1 (6 bases). The CDR3 is 13 residues long. Germline CDR1 is SGHTA and CDR2 is FQGNSA. CDR3 DNA (partial): TGTGCCAGCAGCTTAGCGAGACAGGAAGGC. It is translated as CASSLARQEG. The whole CDR3 protein is CASSLARQEGYTF.

Points on this clone: The CDR3 end lies 3 residues beyond the end of the read and is filled in from the germline J gene. The J gene is TRBJ2-2, the V gene TRBV11-3; tentatively, D is TRBD2 (6 bases). This CDR3 has 14 amino acids. Germline CDR1 is SGHNT and CDR2 is YENEEA. The CDR3 region is CASSPGERVEKLFF. Partial CDR3 DNA: TGTGCCAGCAGCCCGGGGGAGAGAGTCGAAAAG.

As for this clone: A junction end diverges from the germline sequence, so it may reflect a read error. Coverage ceases 3 residues before the CDR3 finishes, and the germline J gene fills in the end. Other nucleotide sequences in the sample specify the same CDR3. The V and J genes are TRBV19 and TRBJ1-3; D is undetermined. Germline V CDR1 and CDR2: LNHDA, SQIVND (reference sequence). The CDR3 contains 16 residues. The CDR3 bases that were read are TGTGCCAGTAGGGCCGGGTCCTATCGCTCTGGAAACACA. Translation gives CASRAGSYRSGNT. Given in full, the CDR3 is CASRAGSYRSGNTIYF.

A word on this clone: The read terminates 3 residues before the CDR3 end, so the remaining end is supplied by the germline J gene. The chain combines TRBV4-1 with TRBJ1-1; 9 bases are shared with TRBD1. The germline gives CDR1 MGHRA, CDR2 YSYEKL. The CDR3 has 14 amino acids. The CDR3 region is CASSQGGQGEGAFF. The DNA read from the CDR3 is TGCGCCAGCAGCCAAGGGGGACAGGGAGAAGGA.